The 26 T cell receptor beta chains below come from one sample, sequenced in a study of CD8+ T cells in alopecia areata. The study sorted pooled cutaneous lymph node cells by CD4, CD8alpha, NKG2D, NKG2ACE and other markers. RNA was isolated and reverse transcribed to cDNA, the sequencing template. Profiling relied on immunoSEQ multiplex PCR, and the TCRdb table lists in-frame clones only, not all of them. The sample presents 3,000 to 4,500 clones, none singletons. The source material was CD8+ T cells sorted from a lymph node. These receptors were obtained from a C3H/HeJ mouse with alopecia areata. MHC haplotype: H2-k.

This clone has a count of ten or more. Mouse gene names and germline throughout. The sequenced part of the CDR3 DNA is TGTGCCAGCAGTATACGCGGCAGGGCAGACACA. Translated: CASSIRGRADT. The whole CDR3 protein reads CASSIRGRADTEVFF. The chain combines TRBV19 with TRBJ1-1; tentative D call: TRBD1 (5 bases). The read falls 4 residues short of the CDR3 end, and the missing part is taken from the germline J gene. CDR3 length: 15 amino acids. Trimming removed 1 base from V and 3 bases from J, with 13 bases in between. Germline V CDR1 and CDR2: FNHDT, SITEND (reference sequence).

This clone was recorded many times. Any gene name here is a mouse gene name. Coverage ceases 4 residues before the CDR3 finishes, and the germline J gene fills in the end. The genes are TRBV19 and TRBJ2-2; 10 bases are shared with TRBD2. V was pared by 5 bases and J by 0 bases, with 4 bases of the junction left unmatched. The CDR3 totals 16 residues. CDR1 is FNHDT and CDR2 is SITEND in the germline V gene (reference sequence). CDR3 loop: CASSLDWGANTGQLYF. The part of the CDR3 DNA that was read is TGTGCCAGCAGCCTCGACTGGGGGGCAAACACCGGG.

This clone occurred many times. Genes here carry mouse names. The missing CDR3 end, 4 residues past where the read stops, is filled in from the germline J gene. J is TRBJ2-7 and V is TRBV19; D is possibly TRBD1 (6 bases). The V gene lost 4 bases and the J gene lost 0 bases, with 14 bases spanning the gap. The CDR3 has 15 residues. Germline lookup yields CDR1 FNHDT and CDR2 SITEND (reference sequence). CDR3 DNA (partial): TGTGCCAGCAGTCCACTTGACAGGAGCTCCTAT. Amino acids: CASSPLDRSSY. Given in full, the CDR3 is CASSPLDRSSYEQYF.

A note on this clone: These gene names are mouse names. The read ends 4 residues before the CDR3 terminus; that terminus is restored from the germline J gene. The chain recombines TRBV4 with TRBJ2-7, with 10 nucleotides matching TRBD2. CDR1 and CDR2 (germline): LGHDT, YNNKQL (reference sequence). CDR3 length: 13 residues. The covered CDR3 bases are TGTGCCAGCAGCTTGGGACTGGGGTAT. It encodes CASSLGLGY. The complete CDR3 reads CASSLGLGYEQYF.

This clone is categorized as medium-sized (0.01 to 0.1%). Gene names are the mouse ones. The CDR3 end is not reached by the read, which stops 4 residues before it; the germline J gene fills it in. The genes are TRBV31 and TRBJ1-2, with D tentatively TRBD1 (6 bases). Trimming left V 3 bases short and J 0 bases short, with 14 bases between. Germline V gene lookup returns CDR1 GKSSPN and CDR2 SITVG. The CDR3 has 15 residues. The covered CDR3 bases are TGTGCCTGGAGCCCCCCAGGGACAACAAACTCC. Amino acids: CAWSPPGTTNS. The entire CDR3 protein is CAWSPPGTTNSDYTF.

This clone is categorized as medium-sized. The gene names here belong to mouse. The observed sequence ends 4 residues before the CDR3 terminus, with the missing tail filled in from the germline J gene. The chain is built from TRBV19 and TRBJ2-3; 7 nucleotides align to TRBD1. Trimming cost V 1 base and J 3 bases; bases outside gene matches: 2. The CDR3 loop spans 14 amino acids. The germline V gene has CDR1 FNHDT and CDR2 SITEND (reference sequence). Incomplete CDR3 DNA: TGTGCCAGCAGTATACTGGACAGGGCAGAA. This translates into CASSILDRAE. The CDR3 as a whole reads CASSILDRAETLYF.

The sample holds many counts of this clone. These gene names are mouse names. The read falls 4 residues short of the CDR3 end, and the missing part is taken from the germline J gene. V is TRBV12-1 and J is TRBJ2-1, with 10 bases that match TRBD1. V was pared by 3 bases and J by 0 bases, with 10 bases of the junction left unmatched. This CDR3 region has 18 residues. Germline CDR1 is SGHSN and CDR2 is HYEKVE. The CDR3 bases that were read are TGTGCCAGCTCTACCGATCCGGGACAGGGGTATAACTATGCT. It yields the protein CASSTDPGQGYNYA. The complete CDR3 protein is CASSTDPGQGYNYAEQFF.

Ten or more counts support this clone. The genes are named according to mouse. The CDR3 end falls 4 residues outside the read, so it is completed with the germline J gene. The chain recombines TRBV29 with TRBJ2-7; the match to TRBD1 covers 9 bases. Trimming at V came to 0 bases and at J to 3 bases, leaving 0 bases not matched to a gene. Per germline, CDR1 MSHET and CDR2 SYDVDS. The CDR3 length is 14 residues. The CDR3 loop reads CASSLSTGGYEQYF. The sequenced CDR3 bases are TGTGCTAGCAGTTTATCGACAGGGGGCTAT.

This clone has a handful of counts. Mouse gene names apply. The DNA ends 4 residues before the CDR3 does, and the rest of the CDR3 is filled in from the germline J gene. The rearrangement uses TRBV31 and TRBJ1-1; D may be TRBD1 (6 bases). This CDR3 comprises 16 residues. Germline V lookup: CDR1 GKSSPN, CDR2 SITVG. The CDR3 sequence is CAWSLRGLGGRREVFF. The part of the CDR3 DNA that was read is TGTGCCTGGAGCCTCCGGGGACTGGGGGGGCGCCGA.

With respect to this clone: Gene names denote mouse genes. This chain's CDR3 is CASGGGLGPSQNTLYF. The part of the CDR3 DNA that was read is TGTGCCAGCGGTGGGGGACTGGGGCCTAGTCAAAAC. J is TRBJ2-4 and V is TRBV13-2; 10 bases map to TRBD2. The read terminates 4 residues before the CDR3 end, so the remaining end is supplied by the germline J gene. This CDR3 has 16 amino acids. Germline CDR1 reads NNHNN; CDR2 reads SYGAGS (reference sequence). V lost 3 bases and J lost 0; bases outside the gene matches: 4.

This clone appeared many times. Mouse names are used for the genes. The read ends 4 residues before the CDR3 terminus; that terminus is restored from the germline J gene. The gene calls are TRBV13-1 and TRBJ2-7; D may be TRBD2 (5 bases). Germline V gene sequence: CDR1 NSHNY, CDR2 SYGAGN. CDR3 length equals 13 residues. CDR3 loop: CASSGAGSYEQYF. CDR3 bases read: TGTGCCAGCAGTGGGGCTGGGTCTTAT.

As for this clone: Genes and germline are mouse. The DNA read from the CDR3 is TGTGCCAGCAGTTACAGGGTCTCC. Translation gives CASSYRVS. The full CDR3 is CASSYRVSDYTF. This chain uses TRBV13-1 with TRBJ1-2; D is possibly TRBD1 (6 bases). The read is 4 residues too short to cover the CDR3 end, so that end is filled in from the germline J gene. The length of the CDR3 is 12 residues. V was cut by 4 bases and J by 4 bases, with 8 bases left in between. The germline gives CDR1 NSHNY, CDR2 SYGAGN.

This clone rates as medium-sized. The germline and genes are mouse ones. The missing CDR3 end, 4 residues past where the read stops, is filled in from the germline J gene. The J gene is TRBJ1-1, the V gene TRBV5; TRBD1 agrees at 7 bases. Looked up from germline, CDR1 is LGHNA and CDR2 is YNLKQL (reference sequence). This CDR3 has 14 amino acids. The sequenced CDR3 bases are TGTGCCAGCAGCCCCGGACAGGAGGGGACA. Amino acid sequence: CASSPGQEGT. The full CDR3 is CASSPGQEGTEVFF.

This clone was found many times. The germline and genes are mouse ones. The CDR3 end is not reached by the read, which stops 4 residues before it; the germline J gene fills it in. The chain combines TRBV4 with TRBJ2-7; TRBD2 matches at 11 bases. Germline CDR1 is LGHDT and CDR2 is YNNKQL (reference sequence). The CDR3 runs 15 residues. The V segment lost 6 bases and the J segment 2 bases; nucleotides outside the gene matches: 6. Here the CDR3 reads CASSPGLGGTYEQYF. CDR3 bases read: TGTGCCAGCAGTCCCGGACTGGGGGGCACCTAT.

Comments on this clone: The gene symbols are mouse symbols. CDR3 bases read: TGTGCCTGGGGACTGGGGGTCTATGCT. It codes for CAWGLGVYA. The complete CDR3 protein is CAWGLGVYAEQFF. The rearrangement links TRBV31 to TRBJ2-1; 10 bases align to TRBD2. The read finishes 4 residues shy of the CDR3 end, and the germline J gene is used to complete it. Germline V gives CDR1 GKSSPN, CDR2 SITVG. The J segment lost 3 bases and the V segment lost 5 bases, leaving 1 base of the junction unmatched. The CDR3 loop spans 13 amino acids.

This clone came up many times. Genes and germline come from the mouse. The observed sequence ends 4 residues before the CDR3 terminus, with the missing tail filled in from the germline J gene. This chain joins TRBV29 and TRBJ2-1; TRBD1 agrees at 8 bases. Germline trimming cut 5 bases from V and 4 bases from J; bases unmatched to any gene: 4. Germline CDR1 MSHET, CDR2 SYDVDS. The CDR3 has 14 residues. CDR3 sequence reads: CASSLRTGYAEQFF. The CDR3 bases that were read are TGTGCTAGCAGTCTCCGGACAGGGTATGCT.

This clone was picked up a small number of times. Genes and germline come from the mouse. The read halts 4 residues ahead of the CDR3 end, with the missing end drawn from the germline J gene. The chain employs TRBV19 and TRBJ2-7; 7 nucleotides line up with TRBD1. Germline values: CDR1 FNHDT, CDR2 SITEND (reference sequence). CDR3 length equals 12 residues. CDR3: CASSGRGYEQYF. The sequenced CDR3 bases are TGTGCCAGCAGTGGCAGGGGGTAT.

This clone has ten or more counts. All gene names here are mouse names. Sequencing ends 4 residues short of the CDR3 end; the germline J gene provides the rest. V gene TRBV31 combines with J gene TRBJ2-3; 11 nucleotides match TRBD2. J lost 3 bases, V lost 3 bases, and 5 bases had no gene match. The CDR3 is made up of 15 amino acids. Germline V gene data show CDR1 as GKSSPN and CDR2 as SITVG. The sequenced part of the CDR3 DNA is TGTGCCTGGAGCCTCGACTGGGGGGGAGCAGAA. This encodes CAWSLDWGGAE. The CDR3 in full is CAWSLDWGGAETLYF.

This clone ranks as medium-sized. Each gene name is a mouse one. Read data end 4 residues before the CDR3 end; the end is taken from the germline J gene. The chain joins TRBV13-1 to TRBJ1-1; 7 nucleotides align to TRBD1. The CDR3 has 15 amino acids. Trimming took 0 bases from V and 0 from J; bases not matched to a gene: 2. Looked up from germline, CDR1 is NSHNY and CDR2 is SYGAGN. The sequenced part of the CDR3 DNA is TGTGCCAGCAGTGATGGGGACAGATCAAACACA. Residues: CASSDGDRSNT. From start to end, the CDR3 is CASSDGDRSNTEVFF.

This clone has a count of ten or more. Each gene name is a mouse one. The CDR3 goes on 4 residues after the read ends, and that part is filled in from the germline J gene. The genes are TRBV19 and TRBJ2-7; 10 bases are a match to TRBD2. The CDR3 runs to 13 residues. Germline assignment: CDR1 FNHDT and CDR2 SITEND (reference sequence). Unmatched junction bases numbered 1, after V lost 5 bases and J lost 2 bases. CDR3 DNA, as far as it was read: TGTGCCAGCAGGACTGGGGGGACCTAT. This encodes CASRTGGTY. The entire CDR3 is CASRTGGTYEQYF.

Ten or more counts support this clone. Gene names and germline match the mouse. Read sequence stops 4 residues before the CDR3 end, and the germline J gene provides the missing end. This chain connects TRBV13-3 to TRBJ2-1; D is possibly TRBD1 (6 bases). Per the germline V gene, CDR1 is NNHDY and CDR2 is SYVADS. The CDR3 covers 14 residues. V dropped 5 bases and J dropped 1 base, with 10 bases sitting between them. The CDR3 DNA, read in part, is TGTGCCAGCAGCCAGGGACAAAACTATGCT. Its translation is CASSQGQNYA. The entire CDR3 protein reads CASSQGQNYAEQFF.

In this sample, this clone turned up many times. The germline and genes are mouse ones. Read coverage stops 4 residues before the CDR3 terminus; the germline J gene supplies the remainder. This chain uses TRBV19 with TRBJ1-2; unclear D gene. CDR3 length: 13 amino acids. Germline V lookup: CDR1 FNHDT, CDR2 SITEND (reference sequence). V lost 3 bases and J 0 bases, leaving 6 bases between the germline ends. CDR3 bases read: TGTGCCAGCAGTACGACAACAAACTCC. Protein sequence: CASSTTTNS. The complete CDR3 sequence is CASSTTTNSDYTF. Full variable domain (outside the CDR3, taken from reference TRBV19 and TRBJ1-2): GGIITQTPKFLIGQEGQKLTLKCQQNFNHDTMYWYRQDSGKGLRLIYYSITENDLQKGDLSEGYDASREKKSSFSLTVTSAQKNEMAVFLCASSTTTNSDYTFGSGTRLLVI.

Judged by abundance, this clone is medium-sized. Genes and germline come from the mouse. With the read ending 4 residues before the CDR3 end, the germline J gene is used to fill in that end. The rearrangement uses TRBV31 and TRBJ2-5; 12 bases are a match to TRBD2. V lost 3 bases to trimming and J lost 1 base; unmatched junction nucleotides: 8. Germline CDR1 and CDR2: GKSSPN and SITVG. The length of the CDR3 is 17 residues. The sequenced part of the CDR3 DNA is TGTGCCTGGAGACCCACCGGGACTGGGGGGTACCAAGAC. Protein product: CAWRPTGTGGYQD. The whole CDR3 sequence reads CAWRPTGTGGYQDTQYF.

This clone was recorded at least ten times. The listed genes are named as in mouse. Sequencing ends 4 residues short of the CDR3 end; the germline J gene provides the rest. The V gene is TRBV19, the J gene TRBJ2-1; D remains unclear. The V gene lost 2 bases and the J gene lost 5 bases, with 2 bases spanning the gap. This CDR3 contains 11 residues. CDR1 and CDR2 (germline): FNHDT, SITEND (reference sequence). The sequenced CDR3 bases are TGTGCCAGCAGTATTGATGCT. It yields the protein CASSIDA. The entire CDR3 reads CASSIDAEQFF.

Judged by abundance, this clone is medium-sized. Genes and germline come from the mouse. With the read ending 4 residues before the CDR3 end, the germline J gene is used to fill in that end. V gene TRBV1 combines with J gene TRBJ1-2, with D perhaps TRBD1 (5 bases). This CDR3 has 13 amino acids. V was clipped by 3 bases and J by 0 bases, with 5 bases between them. Germline CDR1 NSQYPW, CDR2 LRSPGD (reference sequence). The sequenced part of the CDR3 DNA is TGCACCTGCAGTGCGACAGCAAACTCC. Translating gives CTCSATANS. The whole CDR3 protein is CTCSATANSDYTF.

This clone was detected many times. Gene and germline names: mouse. The read ends 4 residues shy of where the CDR3 ends; the end is completed using the germline J gene. This chain connects TRBV13-3 to TRBJ2-2; a weak D match, TRBD1 (5 bases). Germline CDR1 is NNHDY and CDR2 is SYVADS. The CDR3 contains 13 residues. The V end was cut by 6 bases, the J end by 0 bases, with 6 bases between. The sequenced part of the CDR3 DNA is TGTGCCAGCAAGGGGACAAACACCGGG. Its translation is CASKGTNTG. The whole CDR3 protein reads CASKGTNTGQLYF.